A selection of T cell receptor beta chains follows, all from one sample in a study of blood T cell repertoires in COVID-19. Data came from immunoSEQ multiplex PCR; TCRdb stores just in-frame clones and leaves some out. The data show about 250,000 clones, around nine tenths seen once. The specimen sequenced was PBMCs or T cells enriched from blood (not recorded which). Receptor source: a woman aged 18-29 years who had recovered from COVID-19. Both conserved end residues are part of each CDR3. Each record gives: D gene, clone size, V gene, J gene, CDR3 protein, CDR3 DNA. A D gene is named only where the DNA matches it firmly. Clone size appears in some rows only: once, few, many, or a class for an expanded clone.

D gene: -
clone size: -
V gene: TRBV3-1/TRBV3-2
J gene: TRBJ2-7
CDR3 protein: CASSRGGEQYF
CDR3 DNA: TGTGCCAGCAGCCGCGGAGGCGAGCAGTACTTC

D gene: -
clone size: -
V gene: TRBV27
J gene: TRBJ1-5
CDR3 protein: CASSLSGDQPQHF
CDR3 DNA: TGTGCCAGCAGTTTATCGGGAGATCAGCCCCAGCATTTT

D gene: -
clone size: -
V gene: TRBV18
J gene: TRBJ2-3
CDR3 protein: CASSAPGVDTQYF
CDR3 DNA: TGTGCCAGCTCAGCACCAGGGGTAGATACGCAGTATTTT

D gene: -
clone size: -
V gene: TRBV5-5
J gene: TRBJ2-7
CDR3 protein: CASSLVTGLYEQYF
CDR3 DNA: TGTGCCAGCAGCTTGGTCACAGGCCTCTACGAGCAGTACTTC

D gene: -
clone size: few
V gene: TRBV6-5
J gene: TRBJ1-1
CDR3 protein: CASSVGENTEAFF
CDR3 DNA: TGTGCCAGCAGCGTCGGGGAGAACACTGAAGCTTTCTTT

D gene: TRBD1
clone size: -
V gene: TRBV14
J gene: TRBJ1-1
CDR3 protein: CASSQVAQGVSGTEAFF
CDR3 DNA: TGTGCCAGCAGCCAAGTGGCCCAGGGGGTTTCGGGCACTGAAGCTTTCTTT

D gene: -
clone size: -
V gene: TRBV7-2
J gene: TRBJ1-5
CDR3 protein: CASSFYSNQPQHF
CDR3 DNA: TGTGCCAGCAGCTTTTATAGCAATCAGCCCCAGCATTTT

D gene: TRBD2
clone size: -
V gene: TRBV18
J gene: TRBJ2-5
CDR3 protein: CASSPPLAGGVRETQYF
CDR3 DNA: TGTGCCAGCTCACCACCCCTAGCGGGAGGCGTCAGAGAGACCCAGTACTTC

D gene: -
clone size: -
V gene: TRBV24-1
J gene: TRBJ2-3
CDR3 protein: CATTRGFGTDTQYF
CDR3 DNA: TGTGCCACCACCCGGGGTTTTGGCACAGATACGCAGTATTTT

D gene: TRBD1
clone size: once
V gene: TRBV7-8
J gene: TRBJ1-2
CDR3 protein: CASSKRTGGFSYGYTF
CDR3 DNA: TGTGCCAGCTCTAAACGGACAGGGGGCTTCTCTTATGGCTACACCTTC

D gene: -
clone size: -
V gene: TRBV12-3/TRBV12-4
J gene: TRBJ1-6
CDR3 protein: CASSHPQTPLHF
CDR3 DNA: TGTGCCAGCAGTCACCCACAAACACCCCTCCACTTT

D gene: TRBD2
clone size: -
V gene: TRBV27
J gene: TRBJ2-7
CDR3 protein: CASRGLADSYEQYF
CDR3 DNA: TGTGCCAGCAGAGGACTAGCCGACTCCTACGAGCAGTACTTC

D gene: TRBD2
clone size: -
V gene: TRBV7-7
J gene: TRBJ2-1
CDR3 protein: CASFPVVAGPPHNEQFF
CDR3 DNA: TGTGCTAGCTTTCCCGTGGTAGCGGGACCCCCACACAATGAGCAGTTCTTC

D gene: TRBD1
clone size: once
V gene: TRBV5-4
J gene: TRBJ1-4
CDR3 protein: CASSSRQGEKLFF
CDR3 DNA: TGTGCCAGCAGCTCCCGACAGGGGGAAAAACTGTTTTTT

D gene: -
clone size: -
V gene: TRBV9
J gene: TRBJ2-7
CDR3 protein: CASTEGGSASYEQYF
CDR3 DNA: TGTGCCAGCACCGAAGGAGGATCAGCCTCCTACGAGCAGTACTTC

D gene: TRBD2
clone size: medium-sized
V gene: TRBV6-5
J gene: TRBJ2-1
CDR3 protein: CASSYLADSYNEQFF
CDR3 DNA: TGTGCCAGCAGTTATCTAGCGGACTCCTACAATGAGCAGTTCTTC

D gene: -
clone size: -
V gene: TRBV11-3
J gene: TRBJ1-1
CDR3 protein: CASSSFTEAFF
CDR3 DNA: TGTGCCAGCAGCTCTTTCACTGAAGCTTTCTTT

D gene: TRBD2
clone size: -
V gene: TRBV4-3
J gene: TRBJ2-7
CDR3 protein: CASSQVAGPYEQYF
CDR3 DNA: TGCGCCAGCAGCCAAGTAGCGGGGCCCTACGAGCAGTACTTC

D gene: TRBD1
clone size: -
V gene: TRBV7-9
J gene: TRBJ1-1
CDR3 protein: CASSPQGTTGYTEAFF
CDR3 DNA: TGTGCCAGCAGCCCACAGGGGACCACTGGGTACACTGAAGCTTTCTTT

D gene: TRBD2
clone size: -
V gene: TRBV15
J gene: TRBJ2-3
CDR3 protein: CATSRDRPASGWGTQYF
CDR3 DNA: TGTGCCACCAGCAGAGATCGGCCTGCTAGCGGGTGGGGTACGCAGTATTTT

D gene: -
clone size: many
V gene: TRBV19
J gene: TRBJ1-1
CDR3 protein: CASTESGKGDTEAFF
CDR3 DNA: TGTGCCAGTACCGAATCAGGGAAGGGGGACACTGAAGCTTTCTTT

D gene: -
clone size: -
V gene: TRBV10-2
J gene: TRBJ2-5
CDR3 protein: CASSSQGPQETQYF
CDR3 DNA: TGCGCCAGCAGTAGCCAGGGGCCCCAAGAGACCCAGTACTTC

D gene: -
clone size: -
V gene: TRBV5-1
J gene: TRBJ2-2
CDR3 protein: CASSPDTYTGELFF
CDR3 DNA: TGCGCCAGCAGCCCGGACACCTACACCGGGGAGCTGTTTTTT

D gene: TRBD1
clone size: -
V gene: TRBV4-1
J gene: TRBJ1-3
CDR3 protein: CASSLGQGSGNTIYF
CDR3 DNA: TGCGCCAGCAGCCTGGGACAGGGGTCTGGAAACACCATATATTTT

D gene: TRBD1
clone size: -
V gene: TRBV14
J gene: TRBJ2-3
CDR3 protein: CASSFGGQGQDTQYF
CDR3 DNA: TGTGCCAGCAGTTTCGGGGGACAGGGACAAGATACGCAGTATTTT

D gene: TRBD2
clone size: -
V gene: TRBV5-8
J gene: TRBJ2-5
CDR3 protein: CASSSGLAGRARETQYF
CDR3 DNA: TGTGCCAGCAGCTCGGGACTAGCGGGAAGGGCGCGAGAGACCCAGTACTTC

D gene: TRBD1
clone size: -
V gene: TRBV7-3
J gene: TRBJ1-2
CDR3 protein: CASSPGTGSGYTF
CDR3 DNA: TGTGCCAGCAGCCCCGGGACAGGGTCTGGCTACACCTTC

D gene: -
clone size: -
V gene: TRBV11-2
J gene: TRBJ2-1
CDR3 protein: CASSLLIAETYNEQFF
CDR3 DNA: TGTGCCAGCAGCTTATTGATAGCGGAGACCTACAATGAGCAGTTCTTC

D gene: -
clone size: -
V gene: TRBV3-1/TRBV3-2
J gene: TRBJ2-1
CDR3 protein: CASSQAYYRESYNEQFF
CDR3 DNA: TGTGCCAGCAGCCAAGCATATTACAGGGAATCCTACAATGAGCAGTTCTTC

D gene: TRBD1
clone size: -
V gene: TRBV14
J gene: TRBJ2-2
CDR3 protein: CASVYRDSLTGELFF
CDR3 DNA: TGTGCCAGCGTTTACCGGGACAGCCTGACCGGGGAGCTGTTTTTT

D gene: TRBD1
clone size: -
V gene: TRBV7-9
J gene: TRBJ1-5
CDR3 protein: CASSRGTGNQPQHF
CDR3 DNA: TGTGCCAGCAGCCGCGGGACAGGGAACCAGCCCCAGCATTTT

D gene: -
clone size: -
V gene: TRBV7-6
J gene: TRBJ1-1
CDR3 protein: CASSPRWGEGPNTEAFF
CDR3 DNA: TGTGCCAGCAGCCCCCGGTGGGGGGAGGGCCCGAACACTGAAGCTTTCTTT

D gene: TRBD2
clone size: -
V gene: TRBV28
J gene: TRBJ2-4
CDR3 protein: CASSYGLARAKNIQYF
CDR3 DNA: TGTGCCAGCAGTTACGGACTAGCTAGGGCCAAAAACATTCAGTACTTC